This T cell receptor (beta chain) is from a study of lymphopenia after photon versus proton radiotherapy (dated by TCRdb to between 2017 and 2020). Regarding the research as a whole: Photon and proton radiation therapy were compared by the study for their immunological effects in patients with gastrointestinal tumors who developed high-grade lymphopenia. The goal of the study was to describe how the two radiation modalities differ in their effects on the immune system. The cohort included 20 patients with gastrointestinal tumors who developed lymphopenia after receiving either photon or proton therapy.

The investigation overall reported the following: During treatment, patients who received photon therapy lost naive T cells and TCR diversity and gained effector/memory populations, whereas patients who received proton therapy remained relatively stable. Across the cohort, an inverse correlation was found between a larger post-nadir drop in TCR diversity and overall survival time among patients who died. The authors looked at the survival association only in patients who died, and they framed better survival with proton therapy as a possibility rather than a demonstrated result. Once the lymphocyte count had reached its nadir, the repertoires of photon-treated patients showed oligoclonal expansion, particularly of CD8+ Temra cells, and this expansion drove the decline in diversity.

The library was prepared using the immunoSEQ multiplex PCR assay. Alongside multiparametric flow cytometry, deep sequencing of rearranged TCR beta loci was used to profile the T cell repertoires. TCRdb took over this immuneACCESS table, retaining in-frame rearrangements with V and J assigned. Such tables are incomplete; in checked studies, under half of the missing clones stem from an unresolved V gene, and the remainder is unexplained. For this sample there are 160,000 or so clones; more than 85% appear just once. The top ten constitute roughly 4.7% of the sample. As to this clone: Its recognized antigen is unknown. Base qualities are not provided; no much larger clone lies one nucleotide away.

This TCR derives from a man aged 50 to 59 with gastric cancer. The specimen was peripheral blood, collected from a patient treated with photon-based radiotherapy.

In nucleotides, the sequence is TGTGCCAGCGTTGGGGGCCGGGGAGATCAGCCCCAGCATTTT. This translates into CASVGGRGDQPQHF. The chain is made from TRBV6-6 and TRBJ1-5; possibly the D gene is TRBD1, per 6 matching bases. From its cysteine to its phenylalanine, the CDR3 spans 14 amino acids. Of the read, only the CDR3 DNA is kept; its 42 bases are in frame from base 1. Between the V and J ends, shortened by 8 bases and 5 bases respectively, the junction contains 16 bases. From the germline V gene (reference sequence), CDR1 is MNHNY and CDR2 is SVGAGI.